This TCR beta chain emerged from a study of post-analysis software for immune sequencing data. V lost 4 bases, J lost 7 bases, and 7 bases stayed unmatched. Germline values: CDR1 MGHRA, CDR2 YSYEKL. CDR3 size: 15 residues. Libraries were made from TCR beta cDNA, and they carried unique molecular identifiers. From 1 to 10 million T cells, 550,000 or so cDNA molecules were obtained. MiXCR, run by TCRdb on the PCR reads, gives a single entry per CDR3 protein. The repertoire consists of a few hundred thousand distinct CDR3 sequences, with 36% occurring once and the leading ten covering 4% to 6%. Findings and caveats of the study: About five TRBV segments, including TRBV5-6, TRBV5-1 and TRBV20-1, were more frequent in patients than controls.

This clonotype was found many times. Its specificity is unknown. The clonotype comes from a girl between 5 and 17 years old with multiple sclerosis. The chain employs TRBV4-1 and TRBJ2-1; 10 bases match TRBD2. Specimen: blood. The CDR3 loop is CASSPPPSGSNEQFF. The CDR3 region has the DNA TGCGCCAGCAGCCCCCCACCTAGCGGGAGTAATGAGCAGTTCTTC.